The 16 T cell receptor beta chains in this list originate from one sample, sequenced in a study of a mutant IDH1 vaccine in newly diagnosed glioma. Using immunoSEQ multiplex PCR, the repertoire was profiled, and TCRdb retains in-frame clones only, with some absent. The sample has around 82,000 clones, around 79% seen once; the top ten hold about 5.3%. Time point described: baseline, week 1 (first vaccination visit). Stated treatment: pre-vaccination baseline after standard-of-care therapy. The sequenced sample was PBMCs, obtained from a glioma patient treated with radiotherapy, temozolomide or both. The receptor source for this set is a man in his forties with glioma. Some clones in this sample may be carry-over from other donors' samples.

V is TRBV14 and J is TRBJ1-3; D is unclear. This CDR3 region has 16 residues. Trimming took off 1 base at V and 0 bases at J, with 10 bases between the two ends. The germline V gene encodes CDR1 SGHDN and CDR2 FVKESK. The CDR3 loop reads CASSQGVPYSGNTIYF. CDR3 coding DNA: TGTGCCAGCAGCCAAGGGGTCCCGTACTCTGGAAACACCATATATTTT.

The gene calls are TRBV10-3 and TRBJ1-1; maybe TRBD1 (5 bases). From germline, CDR1 is ENHRY and CDR2 SYGVKD. With 6 bases removed from V and 4 bases from J, the gap between germline ends came to 18 bases. CDR3 length equals 15 residues. In DNA, the CDR3 is TGTGCCATCAGGGGAGGGAGTGGGGGAAGCACTGAAGCTTTCTTT. Translating it yields CAIRGGSGGSTEAFF.

The rearrangement links TRBV7-2 to TRBJ2-1, with D tentatively TRBD2 (5 bases). Trimming shortened V by 5 bases and J by 3 bases, and 11 bases separated the two germline ends. The CDR3 consists of 14 residues. The germline V gene has CDR1 SGHTA and CDR2 FQGNSA. The CDR3 DNA follows: TGTGCCAGCAGCATTAGAGACTACTACAATGAGCAGTTCTTC. Translated, it gives CASSIRDYYNEQFF. Full variable domain (remainder filled in from reference TRBV7-2 and TRBJ2-1): GAGVSQSPSNKVTEKGKDVELRCDPISGHTALYWYRQSLGQGLEFLIYFQGNSAPDKSGLPSDRFSAERTGGSVSTLTIQRTQQEDSAVYLCASSIRDYYNEQFFGPGTRLTVL.

The gene calls are TRBV19 and TRBJ1-1, with D hard to call. The CDR3 spans 16 residues. Deletions cut 5 bases from V and 3 bases from J, with 19 bases between. Germline V CDR1 and CDR2: LNHDA, SQIVND (reference sequence). CDR3 DNA: TGTGCCAGTAGTTGGGTACCTGTCCGGAATGACACTGAAGCTTTCTTT. This translates into CASSWVPVRNDTEAFF.

The chain uses TRBV2 and TRBJ2-7, with D uncertain. Looked up from germline, CDR1 is SNHLY and CDR2 is FYNNEI. CDR3 length: 12 residues. Trimming took off 7 bases at V and 0 bases at J, with 7 bases between the two ends. Written as DNA, the CDR3 is TGTGCCAGCAAATTAACCTCCTACGAGCAGTACTTC. Protein product: CASKLTSYEQYF.

This chain joins TRBV6-1 and TRBJ1-3; D is unresolved. The V end lost 0 bases, the J end lost 0 bases, and 12 bases lay between the germline ends. The CDR3 consists of 17 residues. Germline CDR1 MNHNS, CDR2 SASEGT. This chain's CDR3 is CASSEALGWGSGNTIYF. CDR3 sequence (DNA): TGTGCCAGCAGTGAAGCGCTAGGTTGGGGCTCTGGAAACACCATATATTTT.

The genes are TRBV6-5 and TRBJ1-3, with 7 bases identical to TRBD1. This CDR3 is 15 amino acids long. From germline, CDR1 is MNHEY and CDR2 SVGAGI. The J segment lost 0 bases and the V segment lost 6 bases, leaving 5 bases of the junction unmatched. The CDR3 DNA is TGTGCCAGCAGAAGGGACAGCCTCTCTGGAAACACCATATATTTT. It specifies CASRRDSLSGNTIYF.

On this clone: Within the sample, other DNA sequences also encode this same CDR3. V usage is TRBV7-9 and J usage is TRBJ1-1; D is unresolved. V was trimmed by 3 bases and J by 0 bases, leaving 8 bases between them. The CDR3 extends over 14 amino acids. Germline loops: CDR1 SEHNR, CDR2 FQNEAQ (reference sequence). For the CDR3, the DNA is TGTGCCAGCAGCTTCGGGCAAATGAACACTGAAGCTTTCTTT. Its protein product is CASSFGQMNTEAFF.

J is TRBJ2-5 and V is TRBV7-7; D is undetermined. Germline V gives CDR1 SSHAT, CDR2 FNYEAQ (reference sequence). V lost 2 bases, J lost 7 bases, and 14 bases lay in between. This CDR3 comprises 14 residues. CDR3: CASSLTAVDGTQYF. CDR3 in DNA: TGTGCCAGCAGCTTAACGGCAGTGGATGGGACCCAGTACTTC.

This chain joins TRBV6-5 and TRBJ2-7; TRBD1 might be the D (6 bases). The germline V gene encodes CDR1 MNHEY and CDR2 SVGAGI. V was pared by 3 bases and J by 7 bases, with 13 bases between. The CDR3 sequence is 13 residues long. The CDR3: CASSYLTGGEQYF. In DNA form, the CDR3 reads TGTGCCAGCAGTTATTTGACAGGCGGGGAGCAGTACTTC.

The chain carries TRBV6-1 and TRBJ1-1; TRBD1 is a possible D gene (5 bases). V lost 7 bases and J 4 bases, leaving 19 bases between the germline ends. The CDR3 is 15 amino acids. CDR1 MNHNS and CDR2 SASEGT come from the germline V gene. The CDR3 region has the DNA TGTGCCAGCACCAAAAATGGGTGGGGCGGCACTGAAGCTTTCTTT. It yields the protein CASTKNGWGGTEAFF.

The chain links TRBV2 to TRBJ1-6; D uncertain. The V end was cut by 4 bases, the J end by 5 bases, with 9 bases between. The CDR3 is 14 residues long. Germline V gene data show CDR1 as SNHLY and CDR2 as FYNNEI. The CDR3, as DNA: TGTGCCAGCAGTGTCGGAAGGAATAATTCACCCCTCCACTTT. This sequence encodes CASSVGRNNSPLHF. The full variable domain, in which reference TRBV2 and TRBJ1-6 provide the parts outside the CDR3, is EPEVTQTPSHQVTQMGQEVILRCVPISNHLYFYWYRQILGQKVEFLVSFYNNEISEKSEIFDDQFSVERPDGSNFTLKIRSTKLEDSAMYFCASSVGRNNSPLHFGNGTRLTVT.

The chain links TRBV29-1 to TRBJ2-1, with no clear D. CDR3 length: 13 residues. Per the germline V gene, CDR1 is SQVTM and CDR2 is ANQGSEA. Deletions cut 5 bases from V and 13 bases from J, with 21 bases between. CDR3 sequence (DNA): TGCAGCGTTTCGACTGCCCCCACGGCACACCAGTTCTTC. Protein product: CSVSTAPTAHQFF.

The chain couples TRBV20-1 to TRBJ2-5; no clear D. CDR1 is DFQATT and CDR2 is SNEGSKA in the germline V gene (reference sequence). Between the trimmed V and J ends, which lost 6 bases and 5 bases, there was a span of 10 bases. This CDR3 contains 11 residues. The CDR3 reads CSATPWETQYF. DNA of the CDR3: TGCAGTGCGACCCCTTGGGAGACCCAGTACTTC.

This chain uses TRBV5-4 with TRBJ1-6, with 10 bases aligning to TRBD1. CDR3 length: 15 amino acids. J gave up 7 bases and V 1 base, and 2 bases lay outside the gene matches. CDR1 is SGHNT and CDR2 is YYREEE in the germline V gene (reference sequence). This chain's CDR3 is CASSLSGQGNSPLHF. DNA for the CDR3: TGTGCCAGCAGCTTGTCGGGACAGGGGAATTCACCCCTCCACTTT.

The rearrangement joins TRBV4-1 to TRBJ1-2; TRBD1 might be the D (5 bases). Trimming removed 0 bases at V and 8 bases at J, with 16 bases between. This CDR3 has 15 residues. Germline CDR1 and CDR2: MGHRA and YSYEKL. CDR3 in amino acids: CASSQEGQGVSGYTF. The CDR3 DNA is TGCGCCAGCAGCCAAGAGGGGCAGGGAGTAAGCGGCTACACCTTC.